Below, one T cell receptor (beta chain) is given with its context. Trimming took off 4 bases at V and 2 bases at J, with 11 bases between the two ends. The V gene's germline CDR1 is SGHTA and CDR2 FQGNSA. CDR3 length: 14 residues. The data were obtained in a study of blood T cell repertoires in COVID-19. At the level of the study: COVID-19 samples collected from the United States, Italy and Spain covered acute and convalescent phases.

Method: immunoSEQ multiplex PCR; TCRdb's copy keeps in-frame clones and lacks some. In the table there are approximately 220,000 clones, 83% of which are singletons. The sequence was obtained from a woman between 40 and 55 years old with active or convalescent COVID-19. Material for sequencing was peripheral blood. The chain recombines TRBV7-2 with TRBJ1-2; no reliable D call. The CDR3: CASSWAPMNYGYTF. CDR3 nucleotides: TGTGCCAGCAGCTGGGCCCCAATGAACTATGGCTACACCTTC.